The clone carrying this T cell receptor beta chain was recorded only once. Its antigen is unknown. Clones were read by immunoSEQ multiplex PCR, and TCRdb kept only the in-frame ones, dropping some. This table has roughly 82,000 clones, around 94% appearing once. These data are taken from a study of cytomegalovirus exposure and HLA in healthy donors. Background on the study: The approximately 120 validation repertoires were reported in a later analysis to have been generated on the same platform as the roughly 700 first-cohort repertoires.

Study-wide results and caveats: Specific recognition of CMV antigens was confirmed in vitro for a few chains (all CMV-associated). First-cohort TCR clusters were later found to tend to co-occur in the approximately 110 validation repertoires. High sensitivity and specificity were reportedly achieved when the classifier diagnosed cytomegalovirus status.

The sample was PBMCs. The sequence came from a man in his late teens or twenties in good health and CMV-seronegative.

This CDR3 is CASSSFRDREGYTF. CDR3 coding DNA: TGTGCCAGCAGCTCTTTCCGGGACAGGGAGGGCTACACCTTC. V and J are TRBV11-2 and TRBJ1-2; 9 nucleotides line up with TRBD1. This CDR3 is built from 14 residues. With 4 bases clipped from V and 8 bases from J, the junction kept 8 bases outside the gene matches. Germline V gene data show CDR1 as SGHAT and CDR2 as FQNNGV. Drawing the rest from reference TRBV11-2 and TRBJ1-2, the complete variable domain is EAGVAQSPRYKIIEKRQSVAFWCNPISGHATLYWYQQILGQGPKLLIQFQNNGVVDDSQLPKDRFSAERLKGVDSTLKIQPAKLEDSAVYLCASSSFRDREGYTFGSGTRLTVV.